Each of the 30 T cell receptor beta chains below was sequenced from the same sample in a study of shared clonotypes between healthy human individuals. The table came from immunoSEQ multiplex PCR; TCRdb's copy has only in-frame clones and leaves some out. The table records over a million clones, roughly 96% of them present only once. The sequenced sample was naive CD4+ T cells sorted from blood. Documented subset: CD45RA+ positively selected. The receptor source for this set is a man younger than 45 in good health.

The CDR3 loop is CSAVDPGTQYF. The CDR3 DNA reads as TGCAGTGCTGTGGACCCCGGGACGCAGTATTTT. The chain is built from TRBV20-1 and TRBJ2-3; D is unclear. V lost 5 bases and J 9 bases, leaving 12 bases between the germline ends. The CDR3 length is 11 residues. CDR1 and CDR2 from the germline V gene are DFQATT and SNEGSKA (reference sequence).

This clone is a singleton in its sample. The chain links TRBV5-6 to TRBJ2-2, with a tentative D call TRBD1 (5 bases). V dropped 0 bases and J dropped 0 bases, with 18 bases sitting between them. This CDR3 contains 19 residues. Per the germline V gene, CDR1 is SGHDT and CDR2 is YYEEEE. The CDR3 loop reads CASSLGQGRAYTNTGELFF. CDR3 DNA sequence: TGTGCCAGCAGCTTGGGGCAGGGAAGGGCCTACACGAACACCGGGGAGCTGTTTTTT.

The chain couples TRBV5-4 to TRBJ1-1; TRBD1 matches at 7 bases. The junction had 3 bases not matched to a gene; V was cut back by 1 base and J by 0 bases. CDR1 and CDR2 from the germline V gene are SGHNT and YYREEE (reference sequence). CDR3 length: 15 residues. The CDR3 reads CASSLNRGLNTEAFF. The DNA of the CDR3 is TGTGCCAGCAGCTTGAACAGGGGATTGAACACTGAAGCTTTCTTT.

This clone was recorded once. This chain connects TRBV29-1 to TRBJ2-2; TRBD2 aligns across 9 bases. Germline V lookup: CDR1 SQVTM, CDR2 ANQGSEA. The CDR3 has 11 residues. With 7 bases clipped from V and 7 bases from J, the junction kept 1 base outside the gene matches. CDR3 amino acids: CSGAGGGELFF. CDR3 DNA sequence: TGCAGCGGAGCGGGAGGCGGGGAGCTGTTTTTT.

This clone has just one count. The V gene is TRBV5-1, the J gene TRBJ2-2; D is ambiguous. The V gene's germline CDR1 is SGHRS and CDR2 YFSETQ. The CDR3 spans 14 residues. Trimming stripped 4 bases from V and 3 bases from J, with 10 bases between. The CDR3 region has the DNA TGCGCCAGCAGCCTGATTGAGTACACCGGGGAGCTGTTTTTT. This codes for CASSLIEYTGELFF.

The rearrangement links TRBV30 to TRBJ1-4, with TRBD1 as a possible D gene (6 bases). This CDR3 is built from 16 residues. CDR1 and CDR2 from the germline V gene are GTSNPN and SVGIG (reference sequence). Trimming removed 1 base at V and 3 bases at J, with 15 bases between. CDR3 sequence (DNA): TGTGCCTGGAGTGGGGCAGGGGCAGGGGCTAATGAAAAACTGTTTTTT. Translating it yields CAWSGAGAGANEKLFF.

This clone was detected a few times. J is TRBJ1-1 and V is TRBV25-1; TRBD1 might be the D (5 bases). V was cut by 6 bases and J by 6 bases, with 14 bases left in between. CDR3 length equals 13 residues. The germline V gene has CDR1 MGHDK and CDR2 SYGVNS. The CDR3 spells CASRNEGAAEAFF. CDR3 in DNA: TGTGCCAGCAGAAATGAAGGGGCAGCTGAAGCTTTCTTT.

This clone was seen only once. The chain employs TRBV9 and TRBJ2-7; 10 bases line up with TRBD1. After removal of 0 bases from V and 2 bases from J, the junction contained 2 bases not matched to a gene. The CDR3 is 15 amino acids. CDR1 and CDR2 from the germline V gene are SGDLS and YYNGEE. The CDR3 DNA is TGTGCCAGCAGCGTAGGGACAGGGGGTGCCTACGAGCAGTACTTC. Encoded protein: CASSVGTGGAYEQYF.

The genes are TRBV9 and TRBJ2-5; 8 bases are shared with TRBD2. The V and J ends lost 2 bases and 3 bases, in that order; junction bases with no gene match: 3. This CDR3 is 14 amino acids long. The germline gives CDR1 SGDLS, CDR2 YYNGEE. The CDR3 DNA reads TGTGCCAGCAGCGTTTTAGCGGGAAAAGAGACCCAGTACTTC. Translated: CASSVLAGKETQYF.

The V gene is TRBV4-2, the J gene TRBJ1-2; no clear D gene. Germline lookup yields CDR1 LGHNA and CDR2 YNFKEQ. The CDR3 consists of 18 residues. V was trimmed by 1 base and J by 0 bases, leaving 18 bases between them. The CDR3 here is CASSQGINFGSPNYGYTF. The CDR3, as DNA: TGTGCCAGCAGCCAAGGGATCAATTTCGGGAGTCCTAACTATGGCTACACCTTC.

V is TRBV13 and J is TRBJ1-1; no clear D. Per the germline V gene, CDR1 is PRHDT and CDR2 is FYEKMQ (reference sequence). Trimming stripped 4 bases from V and 4 bases from J, with 7 bases between. The CDR3 is 12 amino acids. CDR3 sequence (DNA): TGTGCCAGCAGCTCTCGTCTCACTGAAGCTTTCTTT. Translation: CASSSRLTEAFF.

On this clone: The same CDR3 can be traced to other DNA sequences in this sample. The chain employs TRBV2 and TRBJ1-5; the D is unclear. This CDR3 has 14 amino acids. Trimming cost V 2 bases and J 3 bases, with 8 bases left between them. Germline values: CDR1 SNHLY, CDR2 FYNNEI. The CDR3: CASSELGSNQPQHF. The CDR3 nucleotides read TGTGCCAGCAGTGAATTGGGTTCCAATCAGCCCCAGCATTTT.

The chain uses TRBV6-6 and TRBJ1-2, with 7 bases matching TRBD1. V dropped 5 bases and J dropped 3; count of bases not matched to a gene: 6. CDR3 size: 14 residues. The germline V gene has CDR1 MNHNY and CDR2 SVGAGI (reference sequence). CDR3 sequence: CASSSGQEYYGYTF. CDR3 nucleotides: TGTGCCAGCAGTAGCGGACAGGAATACTATGGCTACACCTTC.

The chain links TRBV5-4 to TRBJ2-1; TRBD1 aligns across 8 bases. CDR1 is SGHNT and CDR2 is YYREEE in the germline V gene (reference sequence). The junction had 12 bases not matched to a gene; V was cut back by 7 bases and J by 6 bases. The CDR3 is 15 amino acids. The chain's CDR3 is CASGHKRQGSNEQFF. CDR3 coding DNA: TGTGCCAGCGGGCATAAGAGACAGGGGTCCAATGAGCAGTTCTTC.

The rearrangement links TRBV7-9 to TRBJ2-1; D remains ambiguous. The CDR3 has 15 amino acids. Trimming took off 5 bases at V and 9 bases at J, with 20 bases between the two ends. The germline V gene encodes CDR1 SEHNR and CDR2 FQNEAQ (reference sequence). The CDR3 spells CASSQDYAVFGEQFF. In DNA form, the CDR3 reads TGTGCCAGCAGCCAAGATTACGCGGTGTTCGGTGAGCAGTTCTTC.

The V gene is TRBV5-1, the J gene TRBJ2-1; D is unresolved. V shed 6 bases and J shed 6 bases, with 13 bases lying between them. Looked up from germline, CDR1 is SGHRS and CDR2 is YFSETQ. CDR3 length equals 13 residues. CDR3: CASTIAYGNEQFF. The CDR3 nucleotides are TGCGCCAGCACCATAGCTTACGGCAATGAGCAGTTCTTC.

The gene calls are TRBV28 and TRBJ2-7; TRBD1 aligns across 8 bases. The junction had 4 bases not matched to a gene; V was cut back by 6 bases and J by 0 bases. The CDR3 extends over 14 amino acids. The germline gives CDR1 MDHEN, CDR2 SYDVKM. The CDR3 sequence is CASRRTGTSYEQYF. The CDR3 region has the DNA TGTGCCAGCAGGAGGACAGGGACCTCCTACGAGCAGTACTTC.

This chain links TRBV9 with TRBJ2-1, with D possibly TRBD1 on 5 matching bases. CDR1 and CDR2 (germline): SGDLS, YYNGEE. The length of the CDR3 is 14 residues. The germline V and J ends were trimmed by 0 bases and 8 bases, with 12 bases remaining between them. The CDR3: CASSVEPGPHEQFF. The CDR3 DNA reads as TGTGCCAGCAGCGTAGAACCAGGGCCGCATGAGCAGTTCTTC.

The gene calls are TRBV5-1 and TRBJ1-2; a weak D match, TRBD1 (6 bases). This CDR3 spans 13 amino acids. The V and J ends lost 0 bases and 6 bases respectively, with 9 bases between them. The germline gives CDR1 SGHRS, CDR2 YFSETQ. The CDR3 bases are TGCGCCAGCAGCTTGGTGGCAGGGGATGGCTACACCTTC. Protein product: CASSLVAGDGYTF. Full variable domain (remainder filled in from reference TRBV5-1 and TRBJ1-2): KAGVTQTPRYLIKTRGQQVTLSCSPISGHRSVSWYQQTPGQGLQFLFEYFSETQRNKGNFPGRFSGRQFSNSRSEMNVSTLELGDSALYLCASSLVAGDGYTFGSGTRLTVV.

This chain joins TRBV19 and TRBJ2-2, with D unresolved. The CDR3 is made up of 16 amino acids. Germline CDR1 reads LNHDA; CDR2 reads SQIVND (reference sequence). The ends were cut back, 4 bases at V and 5 bases at J, with 17 bases in the middle. The CDR3 nucleotides read TGTGCCAGTAGTAGAGCCGGGCCAGGCACAACCGGGGAGCTGTTTTTT. Translating it yields CASSRAGPGTTGELFF.

The CDR3 here is CSVVAGVTRDTQYF. CDR3 in DNA: TGCAGCGTTGTGGCGGGGGTGACACGAGATACGCAGTATTTT. J is TRBJ2-3 and V is TRBV29-1, with 7 nucleotides matching TRBD2. V was pared by 4 bases and J by 5 bases, with 9 bases of the junction left unmatched. This CDR3 is built from 14 residues. Per the germline V gene, CDR1 is SQVTM and CDR2 is ANQGSEA.

The chain has TRBV27 and TRBJ2-7, with a weak D call TRBD1 (6 bases). CDR1 is MNHEY and CDR2 is SMNVEV in the germline V gene (reference sequence). The CDR3 extends over 17 amino acids. V was clipped by 5 bases and J by 3 bases, with 23 bases between them. The CDR3 DNA reads TGTGCCAGCAGTCATACCCGACCCGGGACACATAGCTACGAGCAGTACTTC. It codes for CASSHTRPGTHSYEQYF.

The J gene is TRBJ2-2, the V gene TRBV7-9; D perhaps matches TRBD1 (6 bases). The V gene lost 4 bases and the J gene lost 8 bases, with 11 bases spanning the gap. Germline-derived CDR1 and CDR2 are SEHNR and FQNEAQ (reference sequence). The CDR3 has 13 amino acids. The CDR3 bases are TGTGCCAGCAGCTCAAACAGGGTAGGGGAGCTGTTTTTT. Amino acid sequence: CASSSNRVGELFF.

Of note for this clone: Germline is not matched at one junction end, which may reflect a read error. The chain links TRBV2 to TRBJ1-1; D possibly corresponds to TRBD1 (6 bases). The germline CDR1 and CDR2 sequences are SNHLY and FYNNEI. This CDR3 has 13 amino acids. The CDR3 DNA is TGTGCCAGCAGTGTTCGGGGACATGGAGGTAACATCTTT. This codes for CASSVRGHGGNIF.

V and J are TRBV11-1 and TRBJ2-5, with D unresolved. This CDR3 region has 16 residues. Germline V CDR1 and CDR2: SGHAT, FQDESV (reference sequence). Trimming took 6 bases from V and 2 from J, leaving 19 bases between them. This CDR3 is CASSSIRDGHQETQYF. CDR3 sequence (DNA): TGTGCCAGCAGTTCAATACGCGACGGCCATCAAGAGACCCAGTACTTC.

V is TRBV5-4 and J is TRBJ1-1; no definite D call. Germline V gene data show CDR1 as SGHNT and CDR2 as YYREEE (reference sequence). This CDR3 is 17 amino acids long. The germline V and J ends were trimmed by 1 base and 3 bases, with 19 bases remaining between them. CDR3 DNA: TGTGCCAGCAGCTTGCGCTCAGGCCGAGAGGCGGACACTGAAGCTTTCTTT. This sequence encodes CASSLRSGREADTEAFF.

V gene TRBV7-9 combines with J gene TRBJ2-3; D is unresolved. The CDR3 consists of 11 residues. Germline CDR1 is SEHNR and CDR2 is FQNEAQ (reference sequence). Trimming removed 5 bases from V and 3 bases from J, with 3 bases in between. CDR3 sequence (DNA): TGTGCCAGCAGCATAACAGATACGCAGTATTTT. Its protein is CASSITDTQYF.

V usage is TRBV10-3 and J usage is TRBJ2-4, with D maybe TRBD1 (5 bases). The V end lost 6 bases, the J end lost 4 bases, and 10 bases lay between the germline ends. The CDR3 consists of 13 residues. The germline gives CDR1 ENHRY, CDR2 SYGVKD. CDR3 sequence reads: CAIRTEEKNIQYF. Written as DNA, the CDR3 is TGTGCCATCAGGACAGAGGAAAAAAACATTCAGTACTTC.

The CDR3 protein is CASSLVEYEQYF. CDR3 nucleotides: TGTGCCAGCAGCTTGGTAGAATACGAGCAGTACTTC. This chain connects TRBV5-5 to TRBJ2-7; D gene uncertain. V gave up 0 bases and J gave up 4 bases, with 5 bases separating them. This CDR3 region has 12 residues. Germline V gene lookup returns CDR1 SGHKS and CDR2 YYEKEE (reference sequence).

The chain combines TRBV6-1 with TRBJ1-3; no firm D call. Per the germline V gene, CDR1 is MNHNS and CDR2 is SASEGT. This CDR3 has 14 amino acids. Trimming cost V 4 bases and J 2 bases, with 9 bases left between them. The CDR3 DNA follows: TGTGCCAGCAGTGGTCGAACAGCTGGAAACACCATATATTTT. Amino acids: CASSGRTAGNTIYF.